This T cell receptor (beta chain) was identified in a study of CD8+CD57+ T cells in acquired aplastic anemia. Study-wide context: Isolated CD4+ and CD8+ cells, once sorted, yielded DNA averaging roughly 3 ug. Healthy CD8+ samples averaged roughly 12 million reads.

CDR1 DFQATT and CDR2 SNEGSKA come from the germline V gene (reference sequence). The ends were cut back, 3 bases at V and 0 bases at J, with 15 bases in the middle. CDR3 length: 16 residues. Regarding the study as a whole: Levels of CD8+ Simpson's diversity were not significantly distinct in patients versus controls.

Genomic DNA templated the TCR beta VDJ and CDR3 profiling. TCRdb ran MiXCR on the reads and lists one entry per CDR3 protein. Here the sample spans some 180,000 distinct CDR3 sequences, 35% to 50% being singletons. This clonotype was counted at least ten times. The antigen is unknown. The chain links TRBV20-1 to TRBJ2-1; D not resolved. The receptor comes from a human donor in good health. What was sequenced was sorted CD4+, CD8+, or CD8+CD57+ T cells (not recorded which) from PBMCs. CDR3 residues: CSARVNTGSSYNEQFF. The CDR3 DNA reads as TGCAGTGCTAGGGTCAATACTGGCAGCTCCTACAATGAGCAGTTCTTC.